The present T cell receptor (beta chain) was sequenced within a study of T cells in Graves' hyperthyroidism and ophthalmopathy. Whole-study results and caveats: Model-based prediction identified ophthalmopathy a median about 6.8 months prior to its onset.

RNA transcripts served as the template for amplifying TCR beta CDR3 regions. Researchers ran a first-round RT-PCR on the TCR CDR3 using the HTBI primer set. TCRdb re-called the multiplex PCR reads with MiXCR, one entry per CDR3 protein. The repertoire holds under 400,000 distinct CDR3 sequences, with about 21% as singletons. The table lists this clonotype with many counts. The antigen is unknown. Sequencing input: blood. The source of this sequence is a woman in her 50s with Graves' hyperthyroidism.

The DNA of the CDR3 is TGCAGTGCTAGGGCCGGGGGAGAGACCCAGTACTTC. Translation gives CSARAGGETQYF. The chain combines TRBV20-1 with TRBJ2-5, with D maybe TRBD2 (6 bases). Looked up from germline, CDR1 is DFQATT and CDR2 is SNEGSKA (reference sequence). This CDR3 comprises 12 residues. Trimming cost V 3 bases and J 4 bases, with 9 bases left between them.